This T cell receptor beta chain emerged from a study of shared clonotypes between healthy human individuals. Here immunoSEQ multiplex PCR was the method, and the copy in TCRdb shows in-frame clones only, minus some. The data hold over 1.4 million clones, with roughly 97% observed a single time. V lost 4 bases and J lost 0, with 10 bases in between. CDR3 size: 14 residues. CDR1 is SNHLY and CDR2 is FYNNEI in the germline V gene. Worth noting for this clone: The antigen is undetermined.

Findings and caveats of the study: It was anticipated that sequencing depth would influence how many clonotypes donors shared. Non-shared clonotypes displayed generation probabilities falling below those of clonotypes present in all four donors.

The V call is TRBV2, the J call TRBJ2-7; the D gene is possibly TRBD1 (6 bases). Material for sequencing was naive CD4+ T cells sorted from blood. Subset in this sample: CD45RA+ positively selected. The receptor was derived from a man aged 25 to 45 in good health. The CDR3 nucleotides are TGTGCCAGCAGTGTAGAACAGGGCTCCTACGAGCAGTACTTC. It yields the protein CASSVEQGSYEQYF.